A single sample is the source of the 2 T cell receptor beta chains below, sequenced in a study of blood T cell repertoires in COVID-19. Assay used: immunoSEQ multiplex PCR; TCRdb lists only in-frame clones, some missing. This repertoire shows over 85,000 clones, around nine tenths found once; its top ten account for roughly 3.1%. Material for sequencing was peripheral blood. The source is a man aged 45-60 years with active or convalescent COVID-19.

This chain links TRBV7-2 with TRBJ2-7; possible D gene TRBD2, 6 bases. Trimming removed 0 bases at V and 0 bases at J, with 9 bases between. CDR1 is SGHTA, CDR2 FQGNSA, per germline. This CDR3 spans 15 amino acids. CDR3 nucleotides: TGTGCCAGCAGCTTAGCTAGCGGAAGCTCCTACGAGCAGTACTTC. Encoded protein: CASSLASGSSYEQYF.

The chain couples TRBV19 to TRBJ2-7, with TRBD1 matching 7 bases. After removal of 3 bases from V and 2 bases from J, the junction contained 4 bases not matched to a gene. Germline lookup yields CDR1 LNHDA and CDR2 SQIVND (reference sequence). The CDR3 totals 14 residues. The CDR3 loop reads CASSMRQGAYEQYF. CDR3 in DNA: TGTGCCAGTAGTATGCGGCAGGGGGCCTACGAGCAGTACTTC.